Listed below are T cell receptor beta chains from one sample, sequenced in a study of T-cell reconstitution after alpha-beta-depleted transplantation in children. One entry per CDR3 protein results from TCRdb running MiXCR on the PCR reads. The data show more than 400,000 distinct CDR3 sequences, 43% seen once. Specimen: PBMCs, collected before TCRalphabeta/CD19-depleted stem cell transplant. The receptors come from a girl aged 2-9 years with aplastic anemia, due to receive a stem cell transplant. CDR3s include the opening cysteine and the closing phenylalanine or tryptophan. Fields, in order: V gene, D gene, J gene, clone size, CDR3 protein, CDR3 DNA. The D gene is left open where the match is weak. Clone size is shown for a subset of rows, as once, few, many or a class of expanded clone.

TRBV6-1,-,TRBJ2-7,few,CASVRNYEQYF,TGTGCCAGCGTTAGAAACTACGAGCAGTACTTC
TRBV20-1,TRBD2,TRBJ2-3,-,CSARESSGRAYGTQYF,TGCAGTGCTAGAGAGTCCAGCGGGAGGGCCTATGGTACGCAGTATTTT
TRBV12-3/TRBV12-4,-,TRBJ1-1,-,CASSLGIGGSTEAFF,TGTGCCAGCAGTTTAGGTATAGGAGGGAGCACTGAAGCTTTCTTT
TRBV28,-,TRBJ2-1,-,CASSLRGRKNEQFF,TGTGCCAGCAGTTTAAGGGGGAGGAAGAATGAGCAGTTCTTC
TRBV20-1,-,TRBJ2-2,few,CSATGGGDSGELFF,TGCAGTGCTACCGGCGGGGGCGACAGCGGGGAGCTGTTTTTT
TRBV29-1,-,TRBJ2-2,many,CSVGFLAGELFF,TGCAGCGTGGGGTTCCTCGCCGGGGAGCTGTTTTTT
TRBV20-1,-,TRBJ2-1,-,CSARAPQPTTYNEQFF,TGCAGTGCTAGGGCCCCCCAACCCACGACCTACAATGAGCAGTTCTTC
TRBV7-6,-,TRBJ2-1,-,CASSLAHRVWFF,TGTGCCAGCAGCTTAGCGCATAGGGTCTGGTTCTTC
TRBV6-5,-,TRBJ1-5,once,CASSNPHQPQHF,TGTGCCAGCAGCAATCCACATCAGCCCCAGCATTTT
TRBV12-3/TRBV12-4,-,TRBJ2-3,-,CASSFRGGADTQYF,TGTGCCAGCAGTTTTCGTGGGGGAGCAGATACGCAGTATTTT
TRBV27,TRBD2,TRBJ2-7,-,CASQGGTSGMGEQYF,TGTGCCAGCCAAGGGGGGACTAGCGGGATGGGTGAGCAGTACTTC
TRBV29-1,TRBD1,TRBJ2-7,once,CSVQDRVYEQYF,TGCAGCGTTCAAGACAGGGTGTACGAGCAGTACTTC
TRBV6-5,TRBD2,TRBJ2-7,once,CASSYKRGYEQYF,TGTGCCAGCAGTTATAAGCGGGGGTACGAGCAGTACTTC
TRBV5-1,TRBD1,TRBJ1-5,-,CASSGGQAQPQHF,TGCGCCAGCAGCGGGGGACAGGCGCAGCCCCAGCATTTT
TRBV11-3,TRBD2,TRBJ2-1,many,CASSLGTSGSREQFF,TGTGCCAGCAGCTTAGGGACTAGCGGGAGCAGGGAGCAGTTCTTC
TRBV14,-,TRBJ2-7,-,CASSPPSGEQYF,TGTGCCAGCAGCCCGCCCTCGGGCGAGCAGTACTTC
TRBV3-1,-,TRBJ1-4,-,CASSQSTGFEKLFF,TGTGCCAGCAGCCAATCCACGGGGTTCGAAAAACTGTTTTTT
TRBV20-1,TRBD2,TRBJ2-7,-,CSASRTSSYEQYF,TGCAGTGCGAGTCGGACTAGCTCCTACGAGCAGTACTTC